Here is one T cell receptor (beta chain) with its context. Distinct nucleotide sequences in the sample also encode this CDR3. This specimen comes from a study of cytomegalovirus exposure and HLA in healthy donors. Use of 60 Vbeta and 13 Jbeta primers characterized the PCR. Some clones are missing from TCRdb's copy, which holds only in-frame ones; the method was immunoSEQ multiplex PCR. The data contain roughly 200,000 clones, 83% of them seen just once; the ten biggest clones take up over 1.5%. Germline V gene sequence: CDR1 SNHLY, CDR2 FYNNEI. The V end was cut by 2 bases, the J end by 2 bases, with 7 bases between. This CDR3 is 13 amino acids long.

V gene TRBV2 combines with J gene TRBJ2-7; possibly TRBD2 for D (6 bases). Sequenced: PBMCs. This receptor was taken from a man aged 40-49 years in good health and CMV-seropositive. DNA for the CDR3: TGTGCCAGCAGTGAACGGGGGACCTACGAGCAGTACTTC. As protein: CASSERGTYEQYF. The full variable domain, its missing parts supplied by reference TRBV2 and TRBJ2-7, is EPEVTQTPSHQVTQMGQEVILRCVPISNHLYFYWYRQILGQKVEFLVSFYNNEISEKSEIFDDQFSVERPDGSNFTLKIRSTKLEDSAMYFCASSERGTYEQYFGPGTRLTVT.